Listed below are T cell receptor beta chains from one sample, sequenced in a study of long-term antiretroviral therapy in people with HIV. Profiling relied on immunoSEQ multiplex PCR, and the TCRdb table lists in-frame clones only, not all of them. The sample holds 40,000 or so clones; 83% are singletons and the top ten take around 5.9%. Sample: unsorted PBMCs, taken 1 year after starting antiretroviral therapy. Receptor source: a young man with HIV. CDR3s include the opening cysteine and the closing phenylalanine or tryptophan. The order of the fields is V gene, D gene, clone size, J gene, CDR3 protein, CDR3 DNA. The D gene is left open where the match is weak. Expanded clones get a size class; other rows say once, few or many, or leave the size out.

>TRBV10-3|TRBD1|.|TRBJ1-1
CAIKGQLFPTTEAFF
TGTGCCATCAAGGGACAGCTATTCCCTACCACTGAAGCTTTCTTT
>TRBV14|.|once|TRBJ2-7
CASSPRGLSEQYF
TGTGCCAGCAGCCCCCGGGGTTTATCCGAGCAGTACTTC
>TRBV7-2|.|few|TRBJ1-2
CASSSTQGFQVRGYTF
TGTGCCAGCAGCTCAACCCAAGGATTCCAAGTTAGGGGATACACCTTC
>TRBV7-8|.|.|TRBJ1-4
CASSLVGWARANEKLFF
TGTGCCAGCAGCTTAGTGGGGTGGGCGAGGGCTAATGAAAAACTGTTTTTT
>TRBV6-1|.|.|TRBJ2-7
CASSEIDWRGGYEQYF
TGTGCCAGCAGTGAAATAGACTGGAGGGGGGGCTACGAGCAGTACTTC
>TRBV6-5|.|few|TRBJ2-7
CASSWGRNTYEQYF
TGTGCCAGCAGTTGGGGACGGAACACCTACGAGCAGTACTTC
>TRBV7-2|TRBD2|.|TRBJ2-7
CASSFREDEQYF
TGTGCCAGCAGCTTCCGGGAGGACGAGCAGTACTTC
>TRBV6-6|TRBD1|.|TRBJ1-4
CASSLDRVGEKLFF
TGTGCCAGCAGTTTGGACAGGGTTGGTGAAAAACTGTTTTTT
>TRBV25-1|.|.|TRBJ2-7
CASLGRYEQYF
TGTGCCAGCCTCGGACGGTACGAGCAGTACTTC
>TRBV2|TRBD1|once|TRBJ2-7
CASRRRTGDYEQYF
TGTGCCAGCAGGCGCCGGACAGGGGATTACGAGCAGTACTTC
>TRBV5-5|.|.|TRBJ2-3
CASITGNTQYF
TGTGCCAGCATTACTGGGAATACGCAGTATTTT
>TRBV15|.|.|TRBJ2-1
CATSRDRPKGALGNNEQFF
TGTGCCACCAGCAGAGATCGCCCAAAGGGCGCGCTGGGGAACAATGAGCAGTTCTTC
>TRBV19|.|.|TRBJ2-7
CASSIGERGPGLGLYEQYF
TGTGCCAGTAGTATAGGAGAACGAGGCCCGGGACTGGGGCTCTACGAGCAGTACTTC
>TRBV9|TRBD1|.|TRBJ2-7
CASSPQGIDGSYEQYF
TGTGCCAGCAGCCCACAGGGGATTGACGGCTCCTACGAGCAGTACTTC
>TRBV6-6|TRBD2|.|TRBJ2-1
CASSPLADRYNEQFF
TGTGCCAGCAGCCCCCTAGCGGATAGATACAATGAGCAGTTCTTC
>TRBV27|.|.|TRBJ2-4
CASSEGWGAKNIQYF
TGTGCCAGCAGCGAAGGTTGGGGGGCCAAAAACATTCAGTACTTC
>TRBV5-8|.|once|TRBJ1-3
CASSRQRGEIIPYF
TGTGCCAGCAGCCGACAGAGGGGGGAGATCATCCCATATTTT
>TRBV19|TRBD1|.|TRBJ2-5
CASNARKTQGEVETQYF
TGTGCCAGTAACGCCAGGAAAACACAGGGGGAGGTGGAGACCCAGTACTTC
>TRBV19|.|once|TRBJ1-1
CASSPIHTVNTEAFF
TGTGCCAGTAGTCCCATCCACACCGTCAACACTGAAGCTTTCTTT
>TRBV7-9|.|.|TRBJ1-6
CASSLAGDGSSPLHF
TGTGCCAGCAGCTTAGCAGGGGATGGAAGTTCACCCCTCCACTTT
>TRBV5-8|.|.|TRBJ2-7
CASSSADTHMNEQYF
TGTGCCAGCAGCTCGGCGGACACGCATATGAACGAGCAGTACTTC
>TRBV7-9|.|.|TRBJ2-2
CASSLTGSPGELFF
TGTGCCAGCAGCTTAACAGGGTCCCCCGGGGAGCTGTTTTTT
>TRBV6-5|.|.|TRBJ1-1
CATGTQAFMNTEAFF
TGTGCCACGGGGACTCAAGCATTCATGAACACTGAAGCTTTCTTT
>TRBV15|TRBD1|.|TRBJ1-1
CATSRGGQANTEAFF
TGTGCCACCAGCAGAGGGGGACAGGCGAACACTGAAGCTTTCTTT
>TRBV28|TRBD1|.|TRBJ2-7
CASSLGFGTGTRDQQYF
TGTGCCAGCAGTTTGGGATTCGGGACAGGGACCAGAGACCAGCAGTACTTC
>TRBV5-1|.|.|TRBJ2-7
CASSLVGQTLYEQYF
TGCGCCAGCAGCTTGGTTGGACAGACACTCTACGAGCAGTACTTC
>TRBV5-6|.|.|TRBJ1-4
CASSRPQRKEKLFF
TGTGCCAGCAGCAGGCCTCAACGGAAGGAAAAACTGTTTTTT